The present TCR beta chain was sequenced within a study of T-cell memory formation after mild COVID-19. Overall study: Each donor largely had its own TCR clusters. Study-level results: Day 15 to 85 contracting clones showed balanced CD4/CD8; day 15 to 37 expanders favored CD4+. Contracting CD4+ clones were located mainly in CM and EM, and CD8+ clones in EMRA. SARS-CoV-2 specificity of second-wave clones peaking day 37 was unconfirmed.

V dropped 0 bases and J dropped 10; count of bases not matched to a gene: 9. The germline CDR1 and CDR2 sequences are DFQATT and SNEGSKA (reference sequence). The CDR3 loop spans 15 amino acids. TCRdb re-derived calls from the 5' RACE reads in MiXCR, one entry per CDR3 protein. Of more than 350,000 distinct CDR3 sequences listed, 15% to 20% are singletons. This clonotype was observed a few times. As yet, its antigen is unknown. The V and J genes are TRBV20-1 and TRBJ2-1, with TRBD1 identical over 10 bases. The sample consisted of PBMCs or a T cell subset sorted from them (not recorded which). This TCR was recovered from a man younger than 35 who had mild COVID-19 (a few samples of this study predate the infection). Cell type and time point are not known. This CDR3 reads CSARDKTGGNREQFF. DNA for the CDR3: TGCAGTGCTAGAGATAAGACAGGGGGCAATCGGGAGCAGTTCTTC.